These 21 T cell receptor beta chains originate from one sample sequenced in a study of T cell repertoires in cytomegalovirus infection. From the reads, TCRdb called clonotypes with MiXCR, one entry per CDR3 protein. The table shows roughly 80,000 distinct CDR3 sequences, with approximately 39% occurring only once. The antigens for these receptors are not known. The sequencing used CD8+ T cells from cultured PBMCs, collected from culture after CMV antigen stimulation. The receptors shown here come from a human donor in good health (CMV status not recorded). Some clones in this sample may be carry-over from other donors' samples.

This clonotype came up once. V gene TRBV27 combines with J gene TRBJ1-2, with a possible D match to TRBD1 (5 bases). The CDR3 spans 13 residues. Germline V gene lookup returns CDR1 MNHEY and CDR2 SMNVEV (reference sequence). Trimming stripped 5 bases from V and 2 bases from J, with 9 bases between. CDR3 sequence (DNA): TGTGCCAGCAGTGCAGACAGCAACTATGGCTACACCTTC. Amino acids: CASSADSNYGYTF.

V usage is TRBV7-9 and J usage is TRBJ2-7; D gene uncertain. Germline V gene sequence: CDR1 SEHNR, CDR2 FQNEAQ (reference sequence). The V end was cut by 2 bases, the J end by 2 bases, with 7 bases between. There are 13 residues in the CDR3. CDR3 nucleotide sequence: TGTGCCAGCAGCTTACCCCGGACCTACGAGCAGTACTTC. Amino acids: CASSLPRTYEQYF.

The V gene is TRBV12-3 or TRBV12-4, the J gene TRBJ2-3; 8 positions match TRBD1. The CDR3 is 14 amino acids. V lost 6 bases, J lost 0 bases, and 2 bases stayed unmatched. CDR3 amino acids: CASRGQESTDTQYF. In nucleotides, the CDR3 is TGTGCCAGCAGGGGACAGGAGAGCACAGATACGCAGTATTTT.

CDR3 in amino acids: CASSESSSYYNEQFF. The CDR3 DNA is TGTGCCAGCAGCGAGAGTAGTTCGTACTACAATGAGCAGTTCTTC. The rearrangement joins TRBV7-2 to TRBJ2-1; D unclear. The CDR3 contains 15 residues. V gave up 5 bases and J gave up 3 bases, with 14 bases separating them. The germline gives CDR1 SGHTA, CDR2 FQGNSA.

The rearrangement links TRBV11-2 to TRBJ1-2, with D possibly matching TRBD1 (6 bases). V dropped 0 bases and J dropped 4 bases, with 15 bases sitting between them. Germline values: CDR1 SGHAT, CDR2 FQNNGV. This CDR3 spans 16 amino acids. CDR3 loop: CASSLDLNRAVYGYTF. Written as DNA, the CDR3 is TGTGCCAGCAGCTTAGATCTAAACAGGGCCGTCTATGGCTACACCTTC.

The chain couples TRBV9 to TRBJ2-3; maybe TRBD2 (5 bases). The CDR3 runs to 14 residues. The V gene's germline CDR1 is SGDLS and CDR2 YYNGEE. Trimming removed 3 bases at V and 1 base at J, with 9 bases between. As DNA, the CDR3 is TGTGCCAGCAGCGAATACGGGGGCACAGATACGCAGTATTTT. Amino acid sequence: CASSEYGGTDTQYF.

This chain connects TRBV4-1 to TRBJ1-4, with D hard to call. Deletions cut 5 bases from V and 8 bases from J, with 18 bases between. The CDR3 runs 15 residues. Germline lookup yields CDR1 MGHRA and CDR2 YSYEKL. CDR3 bases: TGCGCCAGCAGCATCAATCGAGTACTTGGAGAAAAACTGTTTTTT. The encoded protein is CASSINRVLGEKLFF.

V gene TRBV19 combines with J gene TRBJ2-2; TRBD1 matches 10 bases. The CDR3 sequence is 14 residues long. Germline V lookup: CDR1 LNHDA, CDR2 SQIVND (reference sequence). The CDR3 spells CAVDRGRYTGELFF. The CDR3 nucleotides are TGTGCAGTTGACAGGGGGCGATACACCGGGGAGCTGTTTTTT.

This clonotype was observed at least ten times. This rearrangement joins TRBV11-2 to TRBJ1-5; tentative D call: TRBD1 (5 bases). CDR3 length equals 14 residues. CDR1 is SGHAT and CDR2 is FQNNGV in the germline V gene. Trimming took 1 base from V and 7 from J, leaving 11 bases between them. The chain's CDR3 is CASSLGQTRQPQHF. CDR3 in DNA: TGTGCCAGCAGCTTAGGACAGACTAGACAGCCCCAGCATTTT.

The chain couples TRBV7-9 to TRBJ2-7, with D unresolved. Looked up from germline, CDR1 is SEHNR and CDR2 is FQNEAQ (reference sequence). V lost 5 bases and J lost 1, with 15 bases in between. The CDR3 extends over 15 amino acids. The CDR3 DNA reads as TGTGCCAGCAGCCCACCCGTGAGAGTTTCCTACGAGCAGTACTTC. Translating it yields CASSPPVRVSYEQYF.

This chain uses TRBV5-6 with TRBJ1-1; 9 bases are a match to TRBD1. Per germline, CDR1 SGHDT and CDR2 YYEEEE. J was trimmed by 1 base and V by 3 bases; bases with no gene match: 1. The CDR3 has 14 residues. This CDR3 is CASSWDRANTEAFF. CDR3 coding DNA: TGTGCCAGCAGCTGGGACAGGGCGAACACTGAAGCTTTCTTT.

The V and J genes are TRBV2 and TRBJ1-1, with D perhaps TRBD1 (5 bases). V was shortened by 7 bases and J by 4 bases, with 16 bases between the two germline ends. The germline V gene encodes CDR1 SNHLY and CDR2 FYNNEI. The CDR3 runs to 14 residues. Here the CDR3 DNA reads TGTGCCAGCACCAAAACAGGAGAGATCACTGAAGCTTTCTTT. Its protein product is CASTKTGEITEAFF. The whole variable domain, remainder taken from reference TRBV2 and TRBJ1-1, is EPEVTQTPSHQVTQMGQEVILRCVPISNHLYFYWYRQILGQKVEFLVSFYNNEISEKSEIFDDQFSVERPDGSNFTLKIRSTKLEDSAMYFCASTKTGEITEAFFGQGTRLTVV.

The chain couples TRBV6-8 to TRBJ2-5; 7 nucleotides line up with TRBD1. J lost 5 bases, V lost 4 bases, and 10 bases had no gene match. In germline, CDR1 is MNHGY, CDR2 SAAAGT. The length of the CDR3 is 15 residues. The CDR3 DNA reads as TGTGCCAGCAGTTTGGGATGGACAGGCCGGGAGACCCAGTACTTC. Its protein is CASSLGWTGRETQYF.

This chain links TRBV7-2 with TRBJ2-3, with D possibly being TRBD1 (5 bases). The CDR3 spans 18 residues. The V end was cut by 5 bases, the J end by 2 bases, with 23 bases between. CDR1 is SGHTA and CDR2 is FQGNSA in the germline V gene. This CDR3 is CASSHRGGQTTTTDTQYF. The CDR3 DNA is TGTGCCAGCAGCCATAGGGGTGGGCAGACCACTACCACAGATACGCAGTATTTT.

This clonotype was recorded only once. V is TRBV6-2 or TRBV6-3 and J is TRBJ1-1, with unresolved D. Germline V lookup: CDR1 MNHEY, CDR2 SVGEGT. The V gene lost 0 bases and the J gene lost 2 bases, with 7 bases spanning the gap. This CDR3 contains 14 residues. The CDR3: CASSYSWLNTEAFF. The CDR3 DNA follows: TGTGCCAGCAGTTACTCCTGGCTCAACACTGAAGCTTTCTTT.

This clonotype was counted ten times or more. The chain carries TRBV7-2 and TRBJ1-1, with 9 nucleotides matching TRBD1. CDR1 SGHTA and CDR2 FQGNSA come from the germline V gene. The CDR3 totals 17 residues. Trimming at V came to 2 bases and at J to 4 bases, leaving 11 bases not matched to a gene. CDR3 region: CASSLPADRGTGTEAFF. The DNA of the CDR3 is TGTGCCAGCAGCTTACCCGCGGACAGGGGCACGGGCACTGAAGCTTTCTTT.

This clonotype was detected a few times. The V gene is TRBV7-8, the J gene TRBJ2-5; TRBD2 matches 7 bases. The J segment lost 4 bases and the V segment lost 1 base, leaving 6 bases of the junction unmatched. The CDR3 has 15 amino acids. Germline CDR1 reads SGHVS; CDR2 reads FQNEAQ. CDR3 coding DNA: TGTGCCAGCAGCTTAGTGGGGGGGACCGGAGAGACCCAGTACTTC. This gives the protein CASSLVGGTGETQYF.

The chain uses TRBV27 and TRBJ1-1; D possibly corresponds to TRBD1 (5 bases). V gave up 4 bases and J gave up 5 bases, with 20 bases separating them. Germline V gives CDR1 MNHEY, CDR2 SMNVEV (reference sequence). This CDR3 has 16 amino acids. The CDR3 loop is CASSSYRSRGRTEAFF. The CDR3 DNA sequence: TGTGCCAGCAGTTCATACCGCTCTAGGGGCAGGACTGAAGCTTTCTTT.

The chain has TRBV28 and TRBJ2-2; the match to TRBD1 covers 7 bases. After removal of 6 bases from V and 5 bases from J, the junction contained 12 bases not matched to a gene. The germline CDR1 and CDR2 sequences are MDHEN and SYDVKM. This CDR3 has 16 amino acids. The CDR3 loop reads CASSLWKGALTGELFF. The CDR3 region has the DNA TGTGCCAGCAGCCTATGGAAGGGGGCGCTGACCGGGGAGCTGTTTTTT.

The chain joins TRBV9 to TRBJ2-7; D not resolved. The germline CDR1 and CDR2 sequences are SGDLS and YYNGEE. V gave up 4 bases and J gave up 5 bases, with 16 bases separating them. The CDR3 is made up of 14 amino acids. For the CDR3, the DNA is TGTGCCAGCAGCCCCTCGTTCGGTCTACACGAGCAGTACTTC. Translating it yields CASSPSFGLHEQYF.

The J gene is TRBJ2-2, the V gene TRBV6-6, with D unresolved. V lost 2 bases and J lost 4, with 5 bases in between. This CDR3 spans 13 amino acids. Germline V gene data show CDR1 as MNHNY and CDR2 as SVGAGI (reference sequence). CDR3 sequence: CASSYDPTGELFF. CDR3 bases: TGTGCCAGCAGTTACGACCCCACCGGGGAGCTGTTTTTT.